What follows are 27 T cell receptor beta chains derived from one specimen sequenced in a study of blood T cell repertoires in COVID-19. Produced via immunoSEQ multiplex PCR; TCRdb's table is partial and in-frame only. The table records 70,000 to 90,000 clones, 83% of them present only once. Sequencing was performed on peripheral blood. Receptor source: a human donor in a cohort sampled during active COVID-19.

This clone was picked up one time. The chain joins TRBV5-1 to TRBJ1-2, with D perhaps matching TRBD1 (6 bases). This CDR3 comprises 13 residues. V dropped 4 bases and J dropped 2 bases, with 9 bases sitting between them. Germline values: CDR1 SGHRS, CDR2 YFSETQ. CDR3 nucleotides: TGCGCCAGCAGCCCGACAGGCAACTATGGCTACACCTTC. Protein product: CASSPTGNYGYTF.

This chain uses TRBV5-1 with TRBJ2-3; tentative D call: TRBD2 (5 bases). CDR3 length: 16 amino acids. Germline V gene sequence: CDR1 SGHRS, CDR2 YFSETQ. V was shortened by 0 bases and J by 6 bases, with 17 bases between the two germline ends. The CDR3 DNA reads TGCGCCAGCAGCTTGGACTCGGGCAGATCGGGGGATACGCAGTATTTT. Its protein is CASSLDSGRSGDTQYF.

This chain uses TRBV6-2 or TRBV6-3 with TRBJ2-5, with D perhaps TRBD2 (5 bases). Germline assignment: CDR1 MNHEY and CDR2 SVGEGT. The ends were cut back, 0 bases at V and 5 bases at J, with 10 bases in the middle. The CDR3 runs to 14 residues. The CDR3, as DNA: TGTGCCAGCAGTTACTCTGAGGGTACGGAGACCCAGTACTTC. Its protein is CASSYSEGTETQYF.

The chain recombines TRBV28 with TRBJ1-1; no reliable D call. V was pared by 8 bases and J by 0 bases, with 13 bases between. Germline CDR1 reads MDHEN; CDR2 reads SYDVKM. The CDR3 sequence is 14 residues long. The CDR3 region is CASVNGLMNTEAFF. CDR3 DNA: TGTGCCAGCGTTAACGGACTAATGAACACTGAAGCTTTCTTT.

V gene TRBV7-8 combines with J gene TRBJ1-2; TRBD1 might be the D (6 bases). The CDR3 consists of 14 residues. Germline V gene data show CDR1 as SGHVS and CDR2 as FQNEAQ. The ends were cut back, 1 base at V and 4 bases at J, with 10 bases in the middle. The CDR3 sequence is CASSLDRDGYGYTF. CDR3 in DNA: TGTGCCAGCAGCTTAGACAGGGATGGCTATGGCTACACCTTC. The variable domain in full, with the rest retrieved from reference TRBV7-8 and TRBJ1-2, is GAGVSQSPRYKVAKRGQDVALRCDPISGHVSLFWYQQALGQGPEFLTYFQNEAQLDKSGLPSDRFFAERPEGSVSTLKIQRTQQEDSAVYLCASSLDRDGYGYTFGSGTRLTVV.

The chain employs TRBV11-3 and TRBJ1-1; 7 nucleotides align to TRBD1. V lost 0 bases and J lost 8; bases outside the gene matches: 0. The CDR3 totals 12 residues. CDR1 and CDR2 from the germline V gene are SGHNT and YENEEA. The CDR3 DNA is TGTGCCAGCAGCTTAGAAGGGGGCGAAGCTTTCTTT. Translating it yields CASSLEGGEAFF. Complete variable domain (other parts from reference TRBV11-3 and TRBJ1-1): EAGVVQSPRYKIIEKKQPVAFWCNPISGHNTLYWYLQNLGQGPELLIRYENEEAVDDSQLPKDRFSAERLKGVDSTLKIQPAELGDSAVYLCASSLEGGEAFFGQGTRLTVV.

The chain carries TRBV2 and TRBJ2-5; the match to TRBD2 covers 10 bases. The CDR3 is 16 amino acids. The trim removed 0 bases at V and 5 bases at J, leaving 6 bases unmatched. Per germline, CDR1 SNHLY and CDR2 FYNNEI. The DNA of the CDR3 is TGTGCCAGCAGTGAAGCTAGGAGCGGGGGGGCGGAGACCCAGTACTTC. This translates into CASSEARSGGAETQYF.

The chain is built from TRBV10-3 and TRBJ2-2; weak D call: TRBD1 (5 bases). V was pared by 10 bases and J by 5 bases, with 8 bases between. The CDR3 totals 11 residues. Germline V lookup: CDR1 ENHRY, CDR2 SYGVKD. The CDR3 coding sequence is TGTGCCACACAGGAAACCGGGGAGCTGTTTTTT. It codes for CATQETGELFF.

CDR3: CASSPLGQGGNSPLHF. CDR3 DNA sequence: TGTGCCAGCAGCCCGTTGGGACAGGGTGGGAATTCACCCCTCCACTTT. The chain combines TRBV7-9 with TRBJ1-6; 9 bases map to TRBD1. This CDR3 has 16 amino acids. Germline V CDR1 and CDR2: SEHNR, FQNEAQ (reference sequence). The trim removed 5 bases at V and 7 bases at J, leaving 9 bases unmatched.

The chain is built from TRBV6-6 and TRBJ1-4; a possible D gene is TRBD1 (5 bases). The CDR3 is made up of 13 amino acids. Trimming cost V 10 bases and J 4 bases, with 13 bases left between them. The germline CDR1 and CDR2 sequences are MNHNY and SVGAGI (reference sequence). The CDR3 DNA reads as TGTGCCACCCAGGACACCAGTAATGAAAAACTGTTTTTT. Protein sequence: CATQDTSNEKLFF.

CDR3 sequence: CATKTGYQPQHF. The DNA for the CDR3 is TGTGCCACAAAGACAGGTTATCAGCCCCAGCATTTT. The chain employs TRBV6-5 and TRBJ1-5; TRBD1 might be the D (6 bases). Germline lookup yields CDR1 MNHEY and CDR2 SVGAGI. The germline V and J ends were trimmed by 10 bases and 5 bases, with 12 bases remaining between them. The CDR3 is made up of 12 amino acids.

The chain uses TRBV28 and TRBJ2-7, with 7 positions matching TRBD2. CDR1 and CDR2 (germline): MDHEN, SYDVKM. The CDR3 has 17 amino acids. V shed 2 bases, J shed 3 bases, and the junction held 13 bases outside the gene matches. CDR3 region: CASSLPRGGVRLYEQYF. Written as DNA, the CDR3 is TGTGCCAGCAGTTTACCCCGGGGAGGGGTTAGACTCTACGAGCAGTACTTC.

The chain joins TRBV21-1 to TRBJ1-1; TRBD1 is taken as the D call from the table, unchecked against the DNA. TRBV21-1 is a pseudogene locus. The CDR3 is 15 residues long. The DNA of the CDR3 is TGTGCCAGCAGCCTTCACGGACAGTGGGGAACTGAAGCTTTCTTT. Translation gives CASSLHGQWGTEAFF.

The chain recombines TRBV9 with TRBJ2-2, with no clear D. Trimming left V 1 base short and J 1 base short, with 11 bases between. Germline CDR1 SGDLS, CDR2 YYNGEE. The CDR3 sequence is 16 residues long. This CDR3 reads CASSVLANGNTGELFF. The CDR3 nucleotides are TGTGCCAGCAGCGTACTTGCCAACGGGAACACCGGGGAGCTGTTTTTT.

This chain joins TRBV10-2 and TRBJ2-5; 11 bases agree with TRBD2. The CDR3 contains 14 residues. CDR1 and CDR2 (germline): WSHSY, SAAADI. Trimming cost V 9 bases and J 4 bases; bases outside gene matches: 7. The CDR3 spells CASQTGTSGETQYF. CDR3 in DNA: TGCGCCAGTCAAACCGGGACTAGCGGAGAGACCCAGTACTTC.

The chain uses TRBV25-1 and TRBJ2-7; TRBD1 agrees at 8 bases. After removal of 4 bases from V and 4 bases from J, the junction contained 3 bases not matched to a gene. The CDR3 sequence is 13 residues long. The V gene's germline CDR1 is MGHDK and CDR2 SYGVNS. The CDR3 DNA reads TGTGCCAGCAGTGGGACAGGGTTTTACGAGCAGTACTTC. Translation: CASSGTGFYEQYF.

This sequence joins TRBV6-4 and TRBJ2-2; 11 bases are shared with TRBD2. Looked up from germline, CDR1 is MRHNA and CDR2 is SNTAGT. The CDR3 sequence is 15 residues long. J lost 6 bases, V lost 6 bases, and 6 bases had no gene match. This CDR3 reads CASRLLAGVPGELFF. The CDR3, as DNA: TGTGCCAGCAGATTACTAGCGGGAGTCCCCGGGGAGCTGTTTTTT.

This clone has only a few counts. V is TRBV12-3 or TRBV12-4 and J is TRBJ2-7; a possible D gene is TRBD2 (5 bases). The CDR3 covers 13 residues. V was pared by 4 bases and J by 6 bases, with 13 bases between. The CDR3 sequence is CASSSPVRGEQYF. For the CDR3, the DNA is TGTGCCAGCAGTTCCCCCGTACGGGGCGAGCAGTACTTC.

The V gene is TRBV27, the J gene TRBJ1-6; no reliable D call. V dropped 2 bases and J dropped 10 bases, with 12 bases sitting between them. Germline CDR1 MNHEY, CDR2 SMNVEV (reference sequence). CDR3 length equals 14 residues. CDR3 loop: CASSLGGVQSPLHF. DNA for the CDR3: TGTGCCAGCAGTTTAGGCGGGGTCCAATCACCCCTCCACTTT.

This clone was observed once. The chain couples TRBV9 to TRBJ2-1, with 9 nucleotides matching TRBD2. The V and J ends lost 4 bases and 9 bases, in that order; junction bases with no gene match: 11. Germline CDR1 SGDLS, CDR2 YYNGEE. The CDR3 totals 15 residues. Written as DNA, the CDR3 is TGTGCCAGCAGCACGATAGCGGGGGCCGGGGGTGAGCAGTTCTTC. As protein: CASSTIAGAGGEQFF.

The chain employs TRBV4-2 and TRBJ2-3; D may be TRBD1 (5 bases). CDR1 and CDR2 from the germline V gene are LGHNA and YNFKEQ. The CDR3 loop spans 16 amino acids. V shed 0 bases and J shed 0 bases, with 10 bases lying between them. The CDR3 DNA reads TGTGCCAGCAGCCAAGACCCAGGGTCTAGCACAGATACGCAGTATTTT. Translating it yields CASSQDPGSSTDTQYF.

The rearrangement joins TRBV2 to TRBJ2-1, with D unclear. V was pared by 6 bases and J by 7 bases, with 10 bases between. The CDR3 contains 12 residues. The germline V gene encodes CDR1 SNHLY and CDR2 FYNNEI. DNA of the CDR3: TGTGCCAGCAGGCCTTTCGAGAATGAGCAGTTCTTC. The encoded protein is CASRPFENEQFF.

This chain links TRBV2 with TRBJ1-6; D remains ambiguous. Looked up from germline, CDR1 is SNHLY and CDR2 is FYNNEI. Between the trimmed V and J ends, which lost 3 bases and 0 bases, there was a span of 12 bases. This CDR3 has 17 amino acids. The CDR3 region has the DNA TGTGCCAGCAGTGATCGAAGACGGAGCTCCTATAATTCACCCCTCCACTTT. As protein: CASSDRRRSSYNSPLHF.

The genes are TRBV6-2 or TRBV6-3 and TRBJ2-6; no clear D. Germline V gives CDR1 MNHEY, CDR2 SVGEGT. The CDR3 spans 13 residues. Trimming took off 6 bases at V and 2 bases at J, with 5 bases between the two ends. As DNA, the CDR3 is TGTGCCAGCAGCCCCGCTGGGGCCAACGTCCTGACTTTC. Its translation: CASSPAGANVLTF.

This clone was counted once. The DNA for the CDR3 is TGTGCCAGTAGTACGTCCGGGACAACCCATGGCTACACCTTC. The encoded protein is CASSTSGTTHGYTF. This chain joins TRBV19 and TRBJ1-2, with a weak D call TRBD1 (6 bases). The CDR3 covers 14 residues. V gave up 4 bases and J gave up 6 bases, with 15 bases separating them. The germline V gene has CDR1 LNHDA and CDR2 SQIVND (reference sequence).

The CDR3 DNA sequence: TGCAGCGTTCGGACAGGGGGCAGCACCGGGGAGCTGTTTTTT. Translation: CSVRTGGSTGELFF. The gene calls are TRBV29-1 and TRBJ2-2, with TRBD1 matching over 11 bases. In germline, CDR1 is SQVTM, CDR2 ANQGSEA. The CDR3 spans 14 residues. Trimming removed 5 bases from V and 4 bases from J; junction bases left unmatched: 3.

This clone showed up just a few times. The J gene is TRBJ1-6, the V gene TRBV27; TRBD1 aligns across 9 bases. CDR3 length equals 14 residues. V shed 2 bases, J shed 10 bases, and the junction held 3 bases outside the gene matches. The germline V gene encodes CDR1 MNHEY and CDR2 SMNVEV (reference sequence). The CDR3 nucleotides read TGTGCCAGCAGTTTAACAGGGGGCGGATCACCCCTCCACTTT. It is translated as CASSLTGGGSPLHF.